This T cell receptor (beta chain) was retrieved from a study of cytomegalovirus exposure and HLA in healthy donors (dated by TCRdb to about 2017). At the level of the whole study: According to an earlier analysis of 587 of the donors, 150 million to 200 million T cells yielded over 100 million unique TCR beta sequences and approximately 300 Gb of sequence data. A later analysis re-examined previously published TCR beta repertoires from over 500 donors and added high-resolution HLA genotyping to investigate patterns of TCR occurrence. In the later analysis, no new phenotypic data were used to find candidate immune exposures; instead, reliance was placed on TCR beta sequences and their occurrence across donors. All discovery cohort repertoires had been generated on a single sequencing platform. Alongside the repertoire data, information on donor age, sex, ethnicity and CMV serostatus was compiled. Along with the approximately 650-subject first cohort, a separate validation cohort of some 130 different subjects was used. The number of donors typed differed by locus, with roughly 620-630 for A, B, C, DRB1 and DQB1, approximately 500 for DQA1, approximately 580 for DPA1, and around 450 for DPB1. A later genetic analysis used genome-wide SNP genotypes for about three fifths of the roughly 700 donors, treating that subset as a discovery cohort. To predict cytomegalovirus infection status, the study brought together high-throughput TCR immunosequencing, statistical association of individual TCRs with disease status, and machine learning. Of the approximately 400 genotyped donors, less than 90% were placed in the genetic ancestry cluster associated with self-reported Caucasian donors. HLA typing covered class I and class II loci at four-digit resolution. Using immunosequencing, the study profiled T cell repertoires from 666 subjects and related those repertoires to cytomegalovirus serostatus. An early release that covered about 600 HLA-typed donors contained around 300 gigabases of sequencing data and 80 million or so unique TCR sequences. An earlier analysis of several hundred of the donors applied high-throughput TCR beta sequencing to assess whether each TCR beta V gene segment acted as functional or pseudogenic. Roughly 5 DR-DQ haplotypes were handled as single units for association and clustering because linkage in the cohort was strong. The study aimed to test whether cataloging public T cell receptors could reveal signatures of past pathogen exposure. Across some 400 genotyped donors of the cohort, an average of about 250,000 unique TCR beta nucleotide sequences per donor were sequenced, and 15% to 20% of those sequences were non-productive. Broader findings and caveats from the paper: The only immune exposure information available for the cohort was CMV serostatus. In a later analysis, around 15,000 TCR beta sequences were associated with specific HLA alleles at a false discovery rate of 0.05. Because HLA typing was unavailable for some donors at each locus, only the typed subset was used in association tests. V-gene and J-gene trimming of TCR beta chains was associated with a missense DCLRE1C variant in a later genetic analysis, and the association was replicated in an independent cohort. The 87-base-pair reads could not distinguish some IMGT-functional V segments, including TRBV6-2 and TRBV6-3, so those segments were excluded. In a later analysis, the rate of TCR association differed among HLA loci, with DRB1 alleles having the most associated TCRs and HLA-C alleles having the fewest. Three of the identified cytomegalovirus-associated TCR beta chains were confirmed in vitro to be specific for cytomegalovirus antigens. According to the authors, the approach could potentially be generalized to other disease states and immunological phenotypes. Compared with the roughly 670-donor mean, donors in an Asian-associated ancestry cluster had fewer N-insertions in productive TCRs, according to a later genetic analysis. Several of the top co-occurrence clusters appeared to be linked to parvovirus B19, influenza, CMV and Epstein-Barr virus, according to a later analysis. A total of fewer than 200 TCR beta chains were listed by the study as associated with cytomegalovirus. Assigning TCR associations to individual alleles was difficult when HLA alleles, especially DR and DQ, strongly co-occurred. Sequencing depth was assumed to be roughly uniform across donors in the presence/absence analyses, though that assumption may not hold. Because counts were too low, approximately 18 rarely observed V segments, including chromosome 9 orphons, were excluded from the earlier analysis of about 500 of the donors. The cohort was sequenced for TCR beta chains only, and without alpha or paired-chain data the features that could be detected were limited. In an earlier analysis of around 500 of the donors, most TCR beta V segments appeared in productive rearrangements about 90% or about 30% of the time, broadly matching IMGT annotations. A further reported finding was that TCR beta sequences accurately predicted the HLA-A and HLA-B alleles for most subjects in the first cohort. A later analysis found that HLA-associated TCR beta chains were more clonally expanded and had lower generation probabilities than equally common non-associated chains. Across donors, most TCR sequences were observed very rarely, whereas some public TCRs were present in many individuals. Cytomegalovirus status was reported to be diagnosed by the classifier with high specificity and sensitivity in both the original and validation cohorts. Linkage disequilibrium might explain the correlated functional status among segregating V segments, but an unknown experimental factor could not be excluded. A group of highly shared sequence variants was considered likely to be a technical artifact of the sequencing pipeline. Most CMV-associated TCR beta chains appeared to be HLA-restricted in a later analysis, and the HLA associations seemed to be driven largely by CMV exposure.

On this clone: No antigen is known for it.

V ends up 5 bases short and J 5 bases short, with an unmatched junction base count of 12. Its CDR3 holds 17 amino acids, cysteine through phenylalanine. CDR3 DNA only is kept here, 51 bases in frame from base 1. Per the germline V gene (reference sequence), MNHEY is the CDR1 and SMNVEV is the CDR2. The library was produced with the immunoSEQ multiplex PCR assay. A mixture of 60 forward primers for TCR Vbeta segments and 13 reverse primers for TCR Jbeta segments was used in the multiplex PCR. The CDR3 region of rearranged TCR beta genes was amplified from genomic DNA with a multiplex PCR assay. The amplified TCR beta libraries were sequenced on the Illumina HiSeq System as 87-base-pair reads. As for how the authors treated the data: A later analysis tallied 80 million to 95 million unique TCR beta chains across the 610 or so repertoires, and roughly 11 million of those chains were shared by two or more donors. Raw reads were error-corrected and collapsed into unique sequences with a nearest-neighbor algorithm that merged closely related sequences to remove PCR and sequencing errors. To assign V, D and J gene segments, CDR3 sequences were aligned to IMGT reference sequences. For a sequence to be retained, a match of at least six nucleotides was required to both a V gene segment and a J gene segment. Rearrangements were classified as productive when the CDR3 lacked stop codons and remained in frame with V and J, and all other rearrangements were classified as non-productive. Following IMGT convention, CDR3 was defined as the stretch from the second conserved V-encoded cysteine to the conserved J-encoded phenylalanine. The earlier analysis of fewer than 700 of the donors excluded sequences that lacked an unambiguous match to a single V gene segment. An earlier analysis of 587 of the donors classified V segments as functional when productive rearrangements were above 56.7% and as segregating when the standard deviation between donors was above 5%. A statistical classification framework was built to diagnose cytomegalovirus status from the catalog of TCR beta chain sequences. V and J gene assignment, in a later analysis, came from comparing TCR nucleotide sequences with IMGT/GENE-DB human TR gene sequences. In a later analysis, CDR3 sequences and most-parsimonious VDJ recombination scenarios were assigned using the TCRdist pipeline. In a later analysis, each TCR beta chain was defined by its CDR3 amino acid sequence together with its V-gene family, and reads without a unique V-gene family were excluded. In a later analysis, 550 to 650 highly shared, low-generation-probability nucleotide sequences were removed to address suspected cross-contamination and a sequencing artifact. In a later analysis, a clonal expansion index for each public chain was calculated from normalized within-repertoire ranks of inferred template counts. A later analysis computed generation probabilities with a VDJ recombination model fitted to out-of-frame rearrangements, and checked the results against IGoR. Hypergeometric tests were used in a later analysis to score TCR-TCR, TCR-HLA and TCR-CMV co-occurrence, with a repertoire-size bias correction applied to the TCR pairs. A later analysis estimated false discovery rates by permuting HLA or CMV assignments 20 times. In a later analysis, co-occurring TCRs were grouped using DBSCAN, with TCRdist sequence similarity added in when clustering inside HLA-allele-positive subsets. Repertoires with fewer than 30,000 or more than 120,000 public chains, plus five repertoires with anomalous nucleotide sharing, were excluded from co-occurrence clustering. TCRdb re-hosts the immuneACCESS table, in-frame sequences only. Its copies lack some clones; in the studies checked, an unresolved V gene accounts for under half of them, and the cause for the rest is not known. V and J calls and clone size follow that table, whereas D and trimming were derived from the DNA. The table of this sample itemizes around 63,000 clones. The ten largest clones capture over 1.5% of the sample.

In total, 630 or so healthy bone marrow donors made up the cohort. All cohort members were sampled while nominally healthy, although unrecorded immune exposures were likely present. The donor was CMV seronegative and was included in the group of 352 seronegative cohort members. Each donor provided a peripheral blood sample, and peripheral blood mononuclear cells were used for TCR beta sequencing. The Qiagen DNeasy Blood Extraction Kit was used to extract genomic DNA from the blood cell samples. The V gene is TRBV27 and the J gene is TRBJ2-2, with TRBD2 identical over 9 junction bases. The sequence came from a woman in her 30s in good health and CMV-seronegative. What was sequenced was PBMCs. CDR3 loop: CASSPSWRGGRTGELFF. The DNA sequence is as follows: TGTGCCAGCAGTCCCTCTTGGCGGGGGGGGAGAACCGGGGAGCTGTTTTTT.